This T cell receptor (beta chain) stems from a study of cytomegalovirus exposure and HLA in healthy donors. General observations from the study: In a later analysis, CMV-associated beta chains were mostly HLA-associated, it appeared. Specific recognition of CMV antigens was confirmed in vitro for three chains (all CMV-associated).

The PCR was carried out with 60 Vbeta primers and 13 Jbeta primers. Sequencing used immunoSEQ multiplex PCR; TCRdb keeps in-frame clones, though not all of them. The sample carries 90,000 to 100,000 clones, over 65% recorded once. Worth noting for this clone: Its specificity is not known. Other nucleotide sequences from this sample produce the same CDR3.

With 4 bases clipped from V and 4 bases from J, the junction kept 2 bases outside the gene matches. There are 14 residues in the CDR3. Germline CDR1 reads MNHEY; CDR2 reads SMNVEV (reference sequence). This TCR was sampled from a male donor in good health and CMV-seronegative. Input material: PBMCs. The chain employs TRBV27 and TRBJ1-2; 11 bases are shared with TRBD1. DNA of the CDR3: TGTGCCAGCAGTTGGACAGGGGGCCGCTATGGCTACACCTTC. Protein product: CASSWTGGRYGYTF.